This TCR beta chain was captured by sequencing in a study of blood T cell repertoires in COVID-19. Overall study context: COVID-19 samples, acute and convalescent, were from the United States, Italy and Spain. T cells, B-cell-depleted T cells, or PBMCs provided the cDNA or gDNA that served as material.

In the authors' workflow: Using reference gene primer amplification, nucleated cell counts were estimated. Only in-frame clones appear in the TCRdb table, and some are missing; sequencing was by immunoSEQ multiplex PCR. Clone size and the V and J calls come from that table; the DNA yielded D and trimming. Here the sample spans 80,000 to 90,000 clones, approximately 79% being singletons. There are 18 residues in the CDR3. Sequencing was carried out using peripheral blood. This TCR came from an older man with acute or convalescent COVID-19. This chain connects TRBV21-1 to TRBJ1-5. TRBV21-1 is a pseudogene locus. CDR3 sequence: CAMVRPGRDLDSNQPQHF. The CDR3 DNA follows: TGTGCAATGGTTCGCCCGGGTCGTGATTTAGATAGCAATCAGCCCCAGCATTTT.